The T cell receptor (beta chain) under discussion was sequenced for a study of blood T cells in healthy people across ages (dated by TCRdb to about 2015). Regarding the complete study: In model experiments, template switching captured roughly one uniquely barcoded TCR beta cDNA molecule for every two T cells. Age-related changes in TCR beta repertoire diversity were measured in the study by deep sequencing normalized with unique cDNA molecular identifiers. The donors were divided into four age groups: young (average around 16 years), middle-aged (almost 40), aged (about 60) and long-lived (82). Donors of different ages were randomly distributed across sequencing lanes to avoid experimental bias. Two additional independent replicas of 1 million unique cDNA reads from the same blood draw were analyzed for two donors (one aged 18 to 30 and one aged 80 or older). On the study overall, not on this receptor specifically: The long-lived group showed more naive CD4+ T cells, fewer expanded clones and increased TCR diversity than the aged group, suggesting age selection. As age increased, observed TCR beta diversity per million T cells dropped in a roughly linear way, and a significant reduction was already evident by age 40. Estimates of total diversity based on one million sequenced T cells were regarded as lower bounds and as underestimates. The CMV infection status of donors was not known, potentially confounding age-related changes in expanded clonotypes. Bulk unsorted PBMC profiling prevented conclusive comparison of naive and antigen-experienced compartments. Observed TCR beta diversity correlated strongly with the percentage of naive T cells measured by flow cytometry.

Libraries were built with 5' RACE. The second PCR ran for roughly 7 to 11 cycles and used a J-beta primer mix along with a sample-barcoded 5' primer. A unique molecular identifier was introduced onto each TCR beta cDNA molecule by a template-switch 5' adaptor carrying 12 random nucleotides. At least 2.5 million CDR3-containing paired-end reads were obtained from each sample. First-strand cDNA synthesis was performed from all RNA using the Mint cDNA synthesis kit, with priming by a TRBC-specific oligonucleotide. Following uracil-DNA glycosylase treatment, a first 18-cycle PCR with universal primers M1SS and BC2_uni_R was performed on all cDNA. The original methods were these. For normalization, 1 million high-quality reads, each with a distinct molecular identifier, were randomly selected from each sample. Instead of being binned into consensus sequences, reads that shared molecular identifiers were thrown out. MiTCR, with a Q25 quality threshold and the strictest error-elimination algorithm, was used for CDR3 identification, clonotype clustering and error correction. A nonparametric unseen species model using Euler transformation provided a lower-bound estimate of total TCR beta diversity. In-frame beta chains were kept once TCRdb had trimmed the public reads at Q25 with fastp and called clones with MiXCR. Each entry merges the rows of one CDR3 protein and shows their most common DNA and genes. TCRdb's processing, not the authors', yielded these V and J calls. The sample table contains fewer than 2,000,000 distinct CDR3 sequences; only one count was recorded for around 40% of them. Roughly 23% of the sample belongs to the ten largest clones.

As to this clonotype: What antigen it recognizes has not been identified. Qualities for individual bases were not recorded, and no much larger clone is one base off.

The germline V gene supplies CDR1 SGHRS and CDR2 YFSETQ. The CDR3 goes from the cysteine to the phenylalanine over 14 residues. Only the CDR3 region is kept as DNA, spanning 42 bases read in frame from base 1. Between the V and J ends, shortened by 1 base and 4 bases respectively, the junction contains 10 bases. The donors were under 40 Caucasian individuals from Russia, aged about 6 to 100 years, who were systemically healthy. Each donor gave 8 to 10 milliliters of peripheral blood, collected into EDTA-treated Vacutainer tubes. Ficoll-Paque density-gradient centrifugation was used to isolate PBMCs, with at least 7 million per sample. Total RNA was extracted from PBMCs with Trizol reagent, with at least 5 micrograms obtained per sample. The percentages of naive CD45RAhigh/CD27high T cells were determined by flow cytometry on a PBMC aliquot from every donor.

This receptor chain uses TRBV5-1 and TRBJ2-3; D gene: possibly TRBD2, on 5 matching bases. Sequencing was done on a sample of blood. The sequence was collected from a human donor in good health. The nucleotides read TGCGCCAGCAGCTTGTATTACGGGGCAGATACGCAGTATTTT. This gives the protein CASSLYYGADTQYF.